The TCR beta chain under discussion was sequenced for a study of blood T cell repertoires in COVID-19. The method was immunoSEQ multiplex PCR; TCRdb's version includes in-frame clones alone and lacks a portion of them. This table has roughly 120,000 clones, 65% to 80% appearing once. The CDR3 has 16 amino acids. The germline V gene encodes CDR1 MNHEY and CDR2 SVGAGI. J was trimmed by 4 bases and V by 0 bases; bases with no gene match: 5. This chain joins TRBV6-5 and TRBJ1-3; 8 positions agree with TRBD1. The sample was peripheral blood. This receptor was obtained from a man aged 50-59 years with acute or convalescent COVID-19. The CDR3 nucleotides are TGTGCCAGCAGTTACTCGATAGGACAGGGAGGAAACACCATATATTTT. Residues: CASSYSIGQGGNTIYF.